The 26 T cell receptor beta chains reported below all come from one sample, sequenced in a study of PD-L1 blockade in urothelial cancer. Time point noted: peripheral blood 6 weeks after treatment start. The assay was immunoSEQ multiplex PCR, and TCRdb's table has in-frame clones only and misses some. The repertoire consists of around 110,000 clones, with roughly 91% occurring once and the leading ten covering over 1.5%. The sequenced sample was PBMCs, obtained around atezolizumab (anti-PD-L1) treatment. All receptors come from a man in his sixties with urothelial cancer.

Only a few counts were recorded for this clone. The V call is TRBV27, the J call TRBJ1-2; 8 bases are a match to TRBD1. The CDR3 is made up of 14 amino acids. Germline CDR1 MNHEY, CDR2 SMNVEV (reference sequence). Germline trimming cut 5 bases from V and 5 bases from J; bases unmatched to any gene: 7. The CDR3 sequence: CASSPPDRVYGYTF. The DNA for the CDR3 is TGTGCCAGCAGTCCCCCGGACAGGGTATATGGCTACACCTTC.

The chain carries TRBV6-5 and TRBJ2-1; 9 bases are a match to TRBD2. V lost 2 bases, J lost 2 bases, and 1 base stayed unmatched. CDR1 is MNHEY and CDR2 is SVGAGI in the germline V gene. The CDR3 extends over 15 amino acids. CDR3 sequence (DNA): TGTGCCAGCAGTTACACTAGCGGGCCCTACAATGAGCAGTTCTTC. This translates into CASSYTSGPYNEQFF.

The chain has TRBV27 and TRBJ2-7; 11 bases fit TRBD2. The V gene's germline CDR1 is MNHEY and CDR2 SMNVEV (reference sequence). The CDR3 has 15 amino acids. The V segment lost 0 bases and the J segment 4 bases; nucleotides outside the gene matches: 2. The CDR3 loop is CASSLSPSGRYEQYF. CDR3 nucleotides: TGTGCCAGCAGTTTATCCCCTAGCGGGAGGTACGAGCAGTACTTC.

There are a few counts of this clone. The chain combines TRBV7-2 with TRBJ1-2, with D possibly TRBD1 on 5 matching bases. The CDR3 length is 15 residues. Deletions cut 5 bases from V and 7 bases from J, with 20 bases between. CDR1 SGHTA and CDR2 FQGNSA come from the germline V gene. The CDR3 loop is CASSPYPDGGFGYTF. CDR3 DNA: TGTGCCAGCAGCCCCTATCCGGACGGGGGTTTTGGCTACACCTTC.

Remarks on this clone: Relative to the germline gene, one junction end is altered; a read error may explain this. This sequence joins TRBV7-7 and TRBJ2-2; TRBD2 matches at 10 bases. Germline V CDR1 and CDR2: SSHAT, FNYEAQ (reference sequence). CDR3 length: 16 residues. Here the CDR3 reads CASSFRLAGVAGELFF. The CDR3 bases are TGTGCTAGCAGCTTTCGCCTAGCGGGAGTGGCCGGGGAGCTGTTTTTT.

DNA of the CDR3: TGTGCCAGCAGCTTAGAGGTGACAGGGGTTAATGAAAAACTGTTTTTT. Encoded protein: CASSLEVTGVNEKLFF. This chain links TRBV7-2 with TRBJ1-4, with 8 nucleotides matching TRBD1. Germline CDR1 and CDR2: SGHTA and FQGNSA. The CDR3 runs 16 residues. Trimming took 1 base from V and 4 from J; bases not matched to a gene: 5.

The V gene is TRBV6-6, the J gene TRBJ2-3; D is undetermined. The V end lost 3 bases, the J end lost 1 base, and 5 bases lay between the germline ends. The germline V gene has CDR1 MNHNY and CDR2 SVGAGI (reference sequence). The CDR3 runs 13 residues. The CDR3 sequence: CASSYPGTDTQYF. The CDR3 nucleotides read TGTGCCAGCAGTTATCCTGGCACAGATACGCAGTATTTT.

The chain is built from TRBV6-5 and TRBJ2-1; D gene ambiguous. Trimming shortened V by 2 bases and J by 0 bases, and 8 bases separated the two germline ends. Germline V lookup: CDR1 MNHEY, CDR2 SVGAGI. This CDR3 spans 15 amino acids. The CDR3 loop reads CASSYRASSYNEQFF. The CDR3 coding sequence is TGTGCCAGCAGTTACAGAGCTAGCTCCTACAATGAGCAGTTCTTC.

This clone was detected ten times or more. The chain joins TRBV27 to TRBJ2-7; tentatively, D is TRBD1 (6 bases). Germline V gene sequence: CDR1 MNHEY, CDR2 SMNVEV (reference sequence). CDR3 length equals 14 residues. Trimming took 8 bases from V and 1 from J, leaving 15 bases between them. DNA of the CDR3: TGTGCCAGCTTCGATCCGGGACAATCCTACGAGCAGTACTTC. Amino acids: CASFDPGQSYEQYF.

The chain has TRBV2 and TRBJ1-5, with 9 nucleotides matching TRBD1. Germline loops: CDR1 SNHLY, CDR2 FYNNEI. This CDR3 has 13 amino acids. V lost 11 bases, J lost 5 bases, and 7 bases stayed unmatched. CDR3 DNA sequence: TGTGCCGGGGGACAGGGAGGGGATCAGCCCCAGCATTTT. It codes for CAGGQGGDQPQHF.

The CDR3: CASSYLLGTASEAFF. Written as DNA, the CDR3 is TGTGCCAGCAGTTACCTTCTCGGGACAGCATCCGAAGCTTTCTTT. The J gene is TRBJ1-1, the V gene TRBV6-5, with 7 bases aligning to TRBD1. The J segment lost 8 bases and the V segment lost 2 bases, leaving 11 bases of the junction unmatched. In germline, CDR1 is MNHEY, CDR2 SVGAGI. The CDR3 loop spans 15 amino acids.

V usage is TRBV5-1 and J usage is TRBJ2-5; 11 bases are shared with TRBD2. The CDR3 length is 15 residues. Trimming at V came to 4 bases and at J to 1 base, leaving 3 bases not matched to a gene. Germline CDR1 reads SGHRS; CDR2 reads YFSETQ. The DNA of the CDR3 is TGCGCCAGCAGCCGGGGGACTAGCGGCCAAGAGACCCAGTACTTC. This codes for CASSRGTSGQETQYF.

The chain uses TRBV11-2 and TRBJ2-1; 12 bases are a match to TRBD2. Germline assignment: CDR1 SGHAT and CDR2 FQNNGV. Trimming cost V 2 bases and J 6 bases; bases outside gene matches: 2. The CDR3 sequence is 15 residues long. The CDR3: CASSLQLAGGNEQFF. The CDR3 DNA reads TGTGCCAGCAGCTTACAACTAGCGGGAGGCAATGAGCAGTTCTTC.

The chain uses TRBV28 and TRBJ1-6; no reliable D call. The CDR3 has 14 amino acids. CDR1 is MDHEN and CDR2 is SYDVKM in the germline V gene. The ends were cut back, 8 bases at V and 7 bases at J, with 15 bases in the middle. CDR3 bases: TGTGCCAGCGACTCCGCCCTCGGGAATTCACCCCTCCACTTT. This codes for CASDSALGNSPLHF.

The chain carries TRBV4-2 and TRBJ2-7; D is perhaps TRBD2 (5 bases). Germline assignment: CDR1 LGHNA and CDR2 YNFKEQ. The CDR3 totals 14 residues. V lost 0 bases to trimming and J lost 3 bases, with 9 bases between them. The DNA of the CDR3 is TGTGCCAGCAGCCAAGATATCGGGGACTACGAGCAGTACTTC. The encoded protein is CASSQDIGDYEQYF.

CDR3 sequence reads: CASSQGHLSNQPQHF. CDR3 DNA sequence: TGTGCCAGCAGCCAGGGACACCTTAGCAATCAGCCCCAGCATTTT. The rearrangement links TRBV7-8 to TRBJ1-5; D possibly corresponds to TRBD1 (6 bases). The CDR3 is 15 residues long. Germline CDR1 and CDR2: SGHVS and FQNEAQ. V shed 5 bases and J shed 0 bases, with 11 bases lying between them. The full variable domain, its missing parts supplied by reference TRBV7-8 and TRBJ1-5, is GAGVSQSPRYKVAKRGQDVALRCDPISGHVSLFWYQQALGQGPEFLTYFQNEAQLDKSGLPSDRFFAERPEGSVSTLKIQRTQQEDSAVYLCASSQGHLSNQPQHFGDGTRLSIL.

This clone appeared once. CDR3 DNA sequence: TGTGCCAGCAGCTTAAGTTTGAGCACTGAAGCTTTCTTT. It specifies CASSLSLSTEAFF. This chain connects TRBV11-2 to TRBJ1-1; D remains ambiguous. V was cut by 2 bases and J by 4 bases, with 8 bases left in between. CDR1 SGHAT and CDR2 FQNNGV come from the germline V gene. The CDR3 loop spans 13 amino acids.

The chain links TRBV28 to TRBJ2-3; D remains ambiguous. Germline loops: CDR1 MDHEN, CDR2 SYDVKM. CDR3 length equals 12 residues. The V end lost 6 bases, the J end lost 0 bases, and 4 bases lay between the germline ends. The chain's CDR3 is CASRTSTDTQYF. CDR3 DNA sequence: TGTGCCAGCAGGACTAGCACAGATACGCAGTATTTT.

The chain has TRBV7-9 and TRBJ1-2, with 7 nucleotides matching TRBD1. This CDR3 comprises 14 residues. From germline, CDR1 is SEHNR and CDR2 FQNEAQ (reference sequence). The trim removed 6 bases at V and 6 bases at J, leaving 10 bases unmatched. The CDR3 DNA sequence: TGTGCCAGCAGGGTTGACGGAAGGGGGCATGGCTACACCTTC. Its translation is CASRVDGRGHGYTF.

This clone was detected once. The chain uses TRBV10-2 and TRBJ2-7; TRBD1 aligns across 7 bases. Looked up from germline, CDR1 is WSHSY and CDR2 is SAAADI. After removal of 5 bases from V and 0 bases from J, the junction contained 4 bases not matched to a gene. The CDR3 covers 14 residues. The CDR3 DNA sequence: TGCGCCAGCAGTACTGGGGACAGCTCCTACGAGCAGTACTTC. As protein: CASSTGDSSYEQYF.

The chain couples TRBV28 to TRBJ2-3; 10 bases align to TRBD1. Germline trimming cut 5 bases from V and 1 base from J; bases unmatched to any gene: 6. This CDR3 comprises 16 residues. CDR1 and CDR2 (germline): MDHEN, SYDVKM. As DNA, the CDR3 is TGTGCCAGCAGTAGCGACAGGGGGCGACGCACAGATACGCAGTATTTT. It specifies CASSSDRGRRTDTQYF.

The chain joins TRBV18 to TRBJ1-5, with D tentatively TRBD1 (6 bases). CDR1 is KGHSH and CDR2 is LQKENI in the germline V gene. The CDR3 length is 16 residues. V was trimmed by 2 bases and J by 3 bases, leaving 14 bases between them. CDR3 loop: CASSPFQGTNNQPQHF. CDR3 nucleotides: TGTGCCAGCTCACCATTTCAGGGGACCAACAATCAGCCCCAGCATTTT.

This chain connects TRBV19 to TRBJ2-7, with 7 bases lining up with TRBD1. There are 14 residues in the CDR3. Germline assignment: CDR1 LNHDA and CDR2 SQIVND (reference sequence). With V trimmed by 7 bases and J by 4 bases, 10 bases remained unmatched. CDR3 sequence (DNA): TGTGCCAGTATGAAGGGGGCATTAGGATACGAGCAGTACTTC. Encoded protein: CASMKGALGYEQYF.

V usage is TRBV11-1 and J usage is TRBJ2-1, with TRBD2 as a possible D gene (5 bases). The CDR3 has 12 amino acids. Trimming cost V 5 bases and J 6 bases, with 8 bases left between them. Germline V lookup: CDR1 SGHAT, CDR2 FQDESV (reference sequence). In DNA, the CDR3 is TGTGCCAGCAGCCCAGAGGGCAATGAGCAGTTCTTC. This sequence encodes CASSPEGNEQFF. The variable domain in full, completed from reference TRBV11-1 and TRBJ2-1, reads EAEVAQSPRYKITEKSQAVAFWCDPISGHATLYWYRQILGQGPELLVQFQDESVVDDSQLPKDRFSAERLKGVDSTLKIQPAELGDSAMYLCASSPEGNEQFFGPGTRLTVL.

The rearrangement joins TRBV4-2 to TRBJ2-7, with TRBD1 matching over 9 bases. The CDR3 is made up of 15 amino acids. Germline CDR1 is LGHNA and CDR2 is YNFKEQ. V lost 6 bases, J lost 0 bases, and 6 bases stayed unmatched. The CDR3 is CASRQGAGSSYEQYF. The CDR3 region has the DNA TGTGCCAGCAGACAGGGGGCTGGGAGCTCCTACGAGCAGTACTTC.

This clone is a singleton in its sample. V is TRBV6-6 and J is TRBJ1-2, with 7 bases lining up with TRBD1. The CDR3 has 15 residues. J was trimmed by 3 bases and V by 7 bases; bases with no gene match: 11. Germline V gives CDR1 MNHNY, CDR2 SVGAGI (reference sequence). The CDR3 region has the DNA TGTGCCAGCACTCCGGGAGGGGGCTATGACTATGGCTACACCTTC. As protein: CASTPGGGYDYGYTF.